The 8 T cell receptor beta chains below come from one sample, sequenced in a study of T-cell memory formation after mild COVID-19. TCRdb itself ran the 5' RACE reads through MiXCR, one entry per CDR3 protein. The top ten clones hold about 15% of a sample with some 120,000 distinct CDR3 sequences, around a sixth of them seen once. Sequencing input: PBMCs or a T cell subset sorted from them (not recorded which). Receptors were obtained from an adult woman who had mild COVID-19 (a few samples of this study predate the infection). Cell type and time point are not known.

This clonotype was counted a few times. The CDR3 nucleotides are TGTGCCAGCAGTTCCAGGAACACCGGGGAGCTGTTTTTT. Its protein product is CASSSRNTGELFF. This rearrangement joins TRBV7-3 to TRBJ2-2; D is undetermined. CDR3 length: 13 residues. V was trimmed by 6 bases and J by 1 base, leaving 6 bases between them. Germline loops: CDR1 SGHTA, CDR2 FQGTGA. Supplemented by reference TRBV7-3 and TRBJ2-2, the full variable domain reads GAGVSQTPSNKVTEKGKYVELRCDPISGHTALYWYRQSLGQGPEFLIYFQGTGAADDSGLPNDRFFAVRPEGSVSTLKIQRTERGDSAVYLCASSSRNTGELFFGEGSRLTVL.

This clonotype was recorded at least ten times. V and J are TRBV2 and TRBJ2-2, with 8 bases aligning to TRBD2. The germline gives CDR1 SNHLY, CDR2 FYNNEI. The CDR3 totals 17 residues. J lost 8 bases, V lost 3 bases, and 14 bases had no gene match. The chain's CDR3 is CASSDYGAGGRLGELFF. In nucleotides, the CDR3 is TGTGCCAGCAGTGATTACGGCGCGGGGGGCCGCCTGGGGGAGCTGTTTTTT.

This clonotype occurred a few times. This chain uses TRBV6-2 or TRBV6-3 with TRBJ2-1, with D perhaps assigned TRBD1 or TRBD2 (5 bases each). The ends were cut back, 2 bases at V and 6 bases at J, with 14 bases in the middle. The V gene's germline CDR1 is MNHEY and CDR2 SVGEGT. This CDR3 is 15 amino acids long. The CDR3 sequence is CASSYGTTGFNEQFF. CDR3 DNA: TGTGCCAGCAGTTACGGGACGACCGGATTCAATGAGCAGTTCTTC.

V gene TRBV7-9 combines with J gene TRBJ2-3, with 9 nucleotides matching TRBD2. Germline V gene data show CDR1 as SEHNR and CDR2 as FQNEAQ (reference sequence). The CDR3 is 18 residues long. After removal of 4 bases from V and 4 bases from J, the junction contained 15 bases not matched to a gene. CDR3 sequence: CASSSQLAGGPFPDTQYF. In DNA form, the CDR3 reads TGTGCCAGCAGCTCCCAATTGGCGGGGGGGCCTTTCCCAGATACGCAGTATTTT.

This clonotype appeared a few times. The J gene is TRBJ1-5, the V gene TRBV27; no clear D gene. The CDR3 totals 13 residues. Germline V lookup: CDR1 MNHEY, CDR2 SMNVEV (reference sequence). Trimming removed 2 bases from V and 9 bases from J, with 11 bases in between. CDR3 protein: CASSLTQYGPQHF. CDR3 nucleotide sequence: TGTGCCAGCAGTTTAACCCAATACGGGCCCCAGCATTTT.

The chain employs TRBV7-9 and TRBJ1-2; D is possibly TRBD1 (6 bases). Between the trimmed V and J ends, which lost 4 bases and 4 bases, there was a span of 16 bases. Germline V lookup: CDR1 SEHNR, CDR2 FQNEAQ (reference sequence). The CDR3 is 15 residues long. The CDR3 loop reads CASSSWTATSYGYTF. The CDR3 nucleotides read TGTGCCAGCAGCTCCTGGACAGCCACGTCCTATGGCTACACCTTC.

This clonotype came up a few times. The chain combines TRBV20-1 with TRBJ2-7; TRBD2 might be the D (5 bases). This CDR3 comprises 13 residues. V gave up 5 bases and J gave up 3 bases, with 14 bases separating them. Germline V lookup: CDR1 DFQATT, CDR2 SNEGSKA (reference sequence). The DNA of the CDR3 is TGCAGTGCTTCCGACGGGCGGGTCTACGAGCAGTACTTC. As protein: CSASDGRVYEQYF.

This clonotype was observed a few times. The chain uses TRBV20-1 and TRBJ1-5; the D gene is possibly TRBD1 (6 bases). This CDR3 region has 15 residues. Looked up from germline, CDR1 is DFQATT and CDR2 is SNEGSKA (reference sequence). V dropped 0 bases and J dropped 4 bases, with 13 bases sitting between them. The CDR3 reads CSARDTTGGNQPQHF. The DNA for the CDR3 is TGCAGTGCTAGAGATACGACAGGAGGGAATCAGCCCCAGCATTTT.